This record concerns one TCR beta chain sequence. The antigen is not known. V was trimmed by 3 bases and J by 8 bases, leaving 9 bases between them. The CDR3 runs 12 residues. Germline V gene sequence: CDR1 LNHNV, CDR2 YYDKDF (reference sequence). These data belong to a study of tumor-infiltrating lymphocytes in localized non-small cell lung cancer. Study results and caveats: TCR sequencing covered a subset of patients with enough tissue.

This table comes from immunoSEQ multiplex PCR, and its TCRdb copy is limited to in-frame clones, with some not included. The table records 5,500 to 8,000 clones, 71% of them present only once. Sequenced sample: lung tumor tissue. The rearrangement links TRBV15 to TRBJ2-3; no clear D. This sequence originates from a human donor with non-small cell lung cancer. The CDR3 sequence: CATSSSRSTQYF. The CDR3 region has the DNA TGTGCCACCAGCAGTTCGAGGAGTACGCAGTATTTT. The whole variable domain, filled in from reference TRBV15 and TRBJ2-3, reads DAMVIQNPRYQVTQFGKPVTLSCSQTLNHNVMYWYQQKSSQAPKLLFHYYDKDFNNEADTPDNFQSRRPNTSFCFLDIRSPGLGDTAMYLCATSSSRSTQYFGPGTRLTVL.